The clone carrying this T cell receptor beta chain came up once. Antigen unknown. Additional DNA sequences in this sample encode the identical CDR3. Germline V gene lookup returns CDR1 SGHRS and CDR2 YFSETQ. V lost 0 bases and J lost 6, with 3 bases in between. The CDR3 is made up of 11 amino acids. Here immunoSEQ multiplex PCR was the method, and the copy in TCRdb shows in-frame clones only, minus some. The table lists 50,000 or so clones, about 83% of them singletons. The sample comes from a study of T cells in localized non-small cell lung cancer. Findings and limits, study-wide: Clonality peaked in uninvolved adjacent lung rather than tumor. Of the top 100 tumor clones, median roughly 55 were in adjacent lung, approximately 30 among its top 100.

This specimen consisted of peripheral blood, obtained before any cancer treatment. The clonotype originates from a female donor of 60 years or more with stage II squamous cell lung carcinoma. V usage is TRBV5-1 and J usage is TRBJ1-1; no reliable D call. CDR3 nucleotide sequence: TGCGCCAGCAGCTTGGGGGCTGAAGCTTTCTTT. Translating gives CASSLGAEAFF.